These 13 T cell receptor beta chains were all obtained from the same sample, sequenced in a study of T-cell memory formation after mild COVID-19. TCRdb fed the 5' RACE reads into MiXCR, producing one record per CDR3 protein. The table lists under 650,000 distinct CDR3 sequences, more than 15% of them singletons. The sample taken for sequencing was PBMCs or a T cell subset sorted from them (not recorded which). The receptors stem from an adult woman who had mild COVID-19 (a few samples of this study predate the infection). Cell type and time point are not known.

The V gene is TRBV12-3 or TRBV12-4, the J gene TRBJ1-1; 7 nucleotides agree with TRBD1. The junction had 6 bases not matched to a gene; V was cut back by 5 bases and J by 6 bases. The length of the CDR3 is 13 residues. The CDR3 nucleotides read TGTGCCAGCAGTACAGGGGCCGGGGCTGAAGCTTTCTTT. Its protein product is CASSTGAGAEAFF.

CDR3 protein: CASSEQAGSGNTIYF. Written as DNA, the CDR3 is TGTGCCAGCAGTGAACAAGCGGGGTCCGGAAACACCATATATTTT. V and J are TRBV6-1 and TRBJ1-3; the D is unclear. V was clipped by 2 bases and J by 4 bases, with 12 bases between them. There are 15 residues in the CDR3. Germline-derived CDR1 and CDR2 are MNHNS and SASEGT.

The V gene is TRBV19, the J gene TRBJ1-2; 7 nucleotides align to TRBD1. V trimming: 7 bases; J trimming: 10 bases; junction bases outside the gene matches: 9. The CDR3 contains 12 residues. Germline V CDR1 and CDR2: LNHDA, SQIVND (reference sequence). The CDR3 DNA reads as TGTGCCAGTACCCTGACAGGGCGCACCTACACCTTC. It codes for CASTLTGRTYTF.

The chain has TRBV3-1 and TRBJ2-2; no reliable D call. The CDR3 is 13 residues long. Germline loops: CDR1 LGHDT, CDR2 YNNKEL (reference sequence). V lost 8 bases and J 1 base, leaving 8 bases between the germline ends. The CDR3 protein is CASGLVNTGELFF. CDR3 nucleotide sequence: TGTGCCAGCGGCTTAGTGAACACCGGGGAGCTGTTTTTT.

V gene TRBV7-2 combines with J gene TRBJ2-5, with D possibly being TRBD2 (5 bases). V was clipped by 4 bases and J by 5 bases, with 17 bases between them. Germline V gene lookup returns CDR1 SGHTA and CDR2 FQGNSA. The CDR3 is made up of 15 amino acids. DNA of the CDR3: TGTGCCAGCAGCTCGAGCGGAAGTCCCCGGGAGACCCAGTACTTC. Its translation is CASSSSGSPRETQYF.

The chain links TRBV29-1 to TRBJ1-4; 10 bases align to TRBD1. This CDR3 is 17 amino acids long. J gave up 0 bases and V 6 bases, and 10 bases lay outside the gene matches. Germline lookup yields CDR1 SQVTM and CDR2 ANQGSEA. CDR3 nucleotide sequence: TGCAGCGTGTCCGGGACAGGGGCCTTCGCAACTAATGAAAAACTGTTTTTT. As protein: CSVSGTGAFATNEKLFF.

This sequence joins TRBV6-1 and TRBJ2-7; 9 nucleotides match TRBD2. V was clipped by 5 bases and J by 8 bases; unmatched bases: 16. Germline values: CDR1 MNHNS, CDR2 SASEGT. The CDR3 has 16 residues. The CDR3 spells CASSKRIAGENRKQYF. CDR3 sequence (DNA): TGTGCCAGCAGTAAGAGAATAGCGGGAGAAAATCGTAAGCAGTACTTC.

V is TRBV12-3 or TRBV12-4 and J is TRBJ1-4; 8 bases map to TRBD1. The CDR3 is 15 residues long. After removal of 1 base from V and 7 bases from J, the junction contained 5 bases not matched to a gene. CDR3: CASSLDQGAGEKLFF. The CDR3 nucleotides read TGTGCCAGCAGTTTAGATCAGGGGGCCGGTGAAAAACTGTTTTTT.

The rearrangement joins TRBV7-2 to TRBJ2-7, with no clear D. The V gene's germline CDR1 is SGHTA and CDR2 FQGNSA. V lost 0 bases, J lost 3 bases, and 9 bases lay in between. The length of the CDR3 is 14 residues. In DNA form, the CDR3 reads TGTGCCAGCAGCTTAGCCCCCCAATACTACGAGCAGTACTTC. It is translated as CASSLAPQYYEQYF.

The chain is built from TRBV30 and TRBJ2-7; 13 bases align to TRBD2. V lost 5 bases and J lost 5; bases outside the gene matches: 3. Germline CDR1 reads GTSNPN; CDR2 reads SVGIG (reference sequence). This CDR3 contains 13 residues. CDR3 coding DNA: TGTGCCTGGGCAGGACTAGCGGGAGACGAGCAGTACTTC. It codes for CAWAGLAGDEQYF.

The rearrangement links TRBV6-5 to TRBJ2-5, with a tentative D call TRBD2 (6 bases). This CDR3 region has 16 residues. In germline, CDR1 is MNHEY, CDR2 SVGAGI. Trimming left V 0 bases short and J 5 bases short, with 16 bases between. As DNA, the CDR3 is TGTGCCAGCAGTTACTCGAGTCACTCCGGAGGGGAGACCCAGTACTTC. Translating it yields CASSYSSHSGGETQYF.

V usage is TRBV24-1 and J usage is TRBJ1-5; D unclear. The CDR3 runs to 17 residues. Germline V gene data show CDR1 as KGHDR and CDR2 as SFDVKD. Trimming removed 5 bases from V and 2 bases from J, with 18 bases in between. The CDR3 loop reads CATSVVFQVGGNQPQHF. The CDR3 DNA is TGTGCCACCAGTGTGGTATTTCAGGTTGGGGGCAATCAGCCCCAGCATTTT.

This clonotype was counted a few times. The chain employs TRBV7-6 and TRBJ2-3; TRBD2 matches 10 bases. Germline assignment: CDR1 SGHVS and CDR2 FNYEAQ. This CDR3 has 17 amino acids. J was trimmed by 4 bases and V by 5 bases; bases with no gene match: 12. CDR3 nucleotide sequence: TGTGCCAGCAGCCCGGGGGATAGCGGGAGGTGGGCAGATACGCAGTATTTT. It yields the protein CASSPGDSGRWADTQYF.